Below are 26 T cell receptor beta chains sequenced from a single sample in a study of PD-1 blockade in classical Hodgkin lymphoma. After autologous stem cell transplantation all patients relapsed, and prior brentuximab vedotin exposure differed between cohorts. Some clones are missing from TCRdb's copy, which holds only in-frame ones; the method was immunoSEQ multiplex PCR. The sample records roughly 61,000 clones, more than 80% being singletons. Sequenced material: peripheral blood mononuclear cells (PBMCs), taken at baseline. The receptor source for this set is a human donor with classical Hodgkin lymphoma.

The chain combines TRBV19 with TRBJ1-3; TRBD1 might be the D (5 bases). Germline V gene lookup returns CDR1 LNHDA and CDR2 SQIVND (reference sequence). Trimming removed 8 bases from V and 2 bases from J, with 16 bases in between. The CDR3 contains 15 residues. CDR3 bases: TGTGCCAGTCGGGAGCTTACGGGGGCTGGAAACACCATATATTTT. Amino acids: CASRELTGAGNTIYF.

The chain recombines TRBV6-6 with TRBJ2-3; D is ambiguous. Germline CDR1 MNHNY, CDR2 SVGAGI (reference sequence). The CDR3 runs 10 residues. Trimming pared 10 bases from V and 1 base from J, leaving 3 bases between. CDR3 nucleotide sequence: TGTGCCATAGGCACAGATACGCAGTATTTT. Translated: CAIGTDTQYF.

The CDR3 is CAIGGQGAKDEQFF. The DNA of the CDR3 is TGTGCCATCGGGGGACAGGGGGCAAAAGATGAGCAGTTCTTC. The chain uses TRBV10-3 and TRBJ2-1; 12 nucleotides agree with TRBD1. The V and J ends lost 8 bases and 8 bases, in that order; junction bases with no gene match: 7. Germline lookup yields CDR1 ENHRY and CDR2 SYGVKD. The CDR3 loop spans 14 amino acids.

The chain is built from TRBV4-1 and TRBJ1-3; possible D gene TRBD1, 6 bases. The CDR3 runs to 18 residues. V was pared by 0 bases and J by 0 bases, with 15 bases between. In germline, CDR1 is MGHRA, CDR2 YSYEKL. The CDR3 DNA follows: TGCGCCAGCAGCCAAGATTTGGCGGGAGGGGGCTCTGGAAACACCATATATTTT. This encodes CASSQDLAGGGSGNTIYF.

The genes are TRBV7-3 and TRBJ1-1; D may be TRBD1 (6 bases). Per the germline V gene, CDR1 is SGHTA and CDR2 is FQGTGA. The V and J ends lost 5 bases and 1 base respectively, with 8 bases between them. The CDR3 totals 13 residues. The CDR3 reads CASSRQENTEAFF. The CDR3 DNA is TGTGCCAGCAGCCGACAGGAGAACACTGAAGCTTTCTTT.

This chain uses TRBV6-5 with TRBJ2-7; TRBD1 matches at 8 bases. This CDR3 has 15 residues. V gave up 5 bases and J gave up 2 bases; unmatched junction bases: 8. CDR1 is MNHEY, CDR2 SVGAGI, per germline. The CDR3 spells CASSPPDRATYEQYF. The CDR3 DNA is TGTGCCAGCAGTCCCCCGGACAGGGCAACCTACGAGCAGTACTTC.

This chain uses TRBV5-6 with TRBJ1-5, with D hard to call. The CDR3 length is 12 residues. Germline values: CDR1 SGHDT, CDR2 YYEEEE. Trimming left V 4 bases short and J 9 bases short, with 11 bases between. CDR3 DNA sequence: TGTGCCAGCAGCCGAGGCGTGGGGCCCCAGCATTTT. This sequence encodes CASSRGVGPQHF.

V and J are TRBV2 and TRBJ1-5, with 12 bases aligning to TRBD1. The germline V gene encodes CDR1 SNHLY and CDR2 FYNNEI. The CDR3 is made up of 14 amino acids. The ends lost 8 bases at V and 6 bases at J; junction bases unmatched: 5. The CDR3 spells CASGTGGFSQPQHF. The CDR3 bases are TGTGCCAGCGGGACAGGGGGCTTCTCTCAGCCCCAGCATTTT. The full variable domain, completed using reference TRBV2 and TRBJ1-5, is EPEVTQTPSHQVTQMGQEVILRCVPISNHLYFYWYRQILGQKVEFLVSFYNNEISEKSEIFDDQFSVERPDGSNFTLKIRSTKLEDSAMYFCASGTGGFSQPQHFGDGTRLSIL.

The V call is TRBV6-5, the J call TRBJ1-4; D remains ambiguous. Trimming pared 8 bases from V and 2 bases from J, leaving 6 bases between. The CDR3 length is 12 residues. Germline V gene data show CDR1 as MNHEY and CDR2 as SVGAGI. The CDR3: CASGRTNEKLFF. CDR3 coding DNA: TGTGCCAGCGGACGGACTAATGAAAAACTGTTTTTT.

The chain carries TRBV7-8 and TRBJ1-1; TRBD1 might be the D (5 bases). V was trimmed by 3 bases and J by 0 bases, leaving 8 bases between them. This CDR3 has 14 residues. Germline V gives CDR1 SGHVS, CDR2 FQNEAQ. CDR3 nucleotides: TGTGCCAGCAGCTTGAACAGGCTGAACACTGAAGCTTTCTTT. Amino acid sequence: CASSLNRLNTEAFF.

V gene TRBV29-1 combines with J gene TRBJ2-3; a weak D match, TRBD2 (6 bases). V was shortened by 3 bases and J by 6 bases, with 19 bases between the two germline ends. Per the germline V gene, CDR1 is SQVTM and CDR2 is ANQGSEA. CDR3 length equals 15 residues. The CDR3 loop reads CSVESSRGLPDTQYF. The CDR3, as DNA: TGCAGCGTTGAGTCTTCGCGGGGACTGCCCGATACGCAGTATTTT.

V and J are TRBV5-1 and TRBJ2-1; D unresolved. Trimming cost V 4 bases and J 6 bases, with 11 bases left between them. CDR1 is SGHRS, CDR2 YFSETQ, per germline. This CDR3 comprises 13 residues. The CDR3 nucleotides are TGCGCCAGCAGCCCCCTGGTAGGCAATGAGCAGTTCTTC. Amino acids: CASSPLVGNEQFF.

This sequence joins TRBV5-4 and TRBJ2-1; D remains unclear. Germline CDR1 reads SGHNT; CDR2 reads YYREEE (reference sequence). The CDR3 consists of 12 residues. V lost 1 base and J lost 5, with 4 bases in between. The CDR3 reads CASSLKDNEQFF. DNA for the CDR3: TGTGCCAGCAGCTTGAAAGACAATGAGCAGTTCTTC.

This sequence joins TRBV7-8 and TRBJ1-6, with D tentatively TRBD1 (5 bases). Germline CDR1 reads SGHVS; CDR2 reads FQNEAQ. The CDR3 is made up of 16 amino acids. With 5 bases removed from V and 7 bases from J, the gap between germline ends came to 18 bases. Here the CDR3 DNA reads TGTGCCAGCAGCAGTCCCCAGGGTTTGGAGAATTCACCCCTCCACTTT. Its protein product is CASSSPQGLENSPLHF.

The chain uses TRBV7-9 and TRBJ2-2; D may be TRBD1 or TRBD2 (5 bases each). Germline lookup yields CDR1 SEHNR and CDR2 FQNEAQ (reference sequence). V dropped 5 bases and J dropped 6 bases, with 7 bases sitting between them. This CDR3 spans 12 amino acids. The CDR3 coding sequence is TGTGCCAGCAGCCGGGGCCCCGGGGAGCTGTTTTTT. Its translation: CASSRGPGELFF.

This chain joins TRBV5-1 and TRBJ1-4; unclear D gene. The CDR3 sequence is 13 residues long. The V end lost 5 bases, the J end lost 6 bases, and 11 bases lay between the germline ends. Per germline, CDR1 SGHRS and CDR2 YFSETQ. The CDR3 loop is CASRRTADEKLFF. CDR3 bases: TGCGCCAGCAGGAGAACGGCGGATGAAAAACTGTTTTTT.

V usage is TRBV6-1 and J usage is TRBJ2-6; D may match TRBD1 or TRBD2 (6 bases each). Looked up from germline, CDR1 is MNHNS and CDR2 is SASEGT. V lost 2 bases and J 4 bases, leaving 9 bases between the germline ends. The CDR3 consists of 15 residues. The CDR3 sequence: CASSEPGAGANVLTF. CDR3 DNA sequence: TGTGCCAGCAGTGAACCGGGGGCAGGGGCCAACGTCCTGACTTTC.

This rearrangement joins TRBV5-1 to TRBJ2-3; 12 bases are a match to TRBD2. The length of the CDR3 is 16 residues. The germline V gene encodes CDR1 SGHRS and CDR2 YFSETQ. The junction had 3 bases not matched to a gene; V was cut back by 0 bases and J by 4 bases. CDR3 bases: TGCGCCAGCAGCTTGGCTAGCGGGGGGGCCCCAGATACGCAGTATTTT. This codes for CASSLASGGAPDTQYF.

The chain uses TRBV7-2 and TRBJ1-5, with D perhaps TRBD1 (5 bases). Looked up from germline, CDR1 is SGHTA and CDR2 is FQGNSA. The CDR3 is 14 residues long. The V end was cut by 5 bases, the J end by 3 bases, with 11 bases between. The CDR3 is CASSTRGFNQPQHF. As DNA, the CDR3 is TGTGCCAGCAGCACTCGGGGGTTCAATCAGCCCCAGCATTTT.

This clone was found once. The genes are TRBV6-5 and TRBJ2-7, with D tentatively TRBD1 (5 bases). CDR1 is MNHEY and CDR2 is SVGAGI in the germline V gene. The length of the CDR3 is 16 residues. V shed 0 bases and J shed 3 bases, with 15 bases lying between them. CDR3 loop: CASSYSVSTGYYEQYF. CDR3 nucleotide sequence: TGTGCCAGCAGTTACTCGGTATCCACAGGATACTACGAGCAGTACTTC.

In DNA, the CDR3 is TGTGCCAGCAGCTTGGGTGGCGGGGGCGTCTCCTCGTATAATACGCAGTATTTT. It yields the protein CASSLGGGGVSSYNTQYF. This rearrangement joins TRBV5-6 to TRBJ2-3; D may be TRBD2 (7 bases). V was pared by 0 bases and J by 7 bases, with 24 bases between. The germline CDR1 and CDR2 sequences are SGHDT and YYEEEE. CDR3 length: 18 residues. Drawing the rest from reference TRBV5-6 and TRBJ2-3, the complete variable domain is DAGVTQSPTHLIKTRGQQVTLRCSPKSGHDTVSWYQQALGQGPQFIFQYYEEEERQRGNFPDRFSGHQFPNYSSELNVNALLLGDSALYLCASSLGGGGVSSYNTQYFGPGTRLTVL.

The J gene is TRBJ2-1, the V gene TRBV7-9, with 9 positions matching TRBD1. With V trimmed by 5 bases and J by 9 bases, 17 bases remained unmatched. The CDR3 length is 17 residues. From germline, CDR1 is SEHNR and CDR2 FQNEAQ (reference sequence). This CDR3 reads CASSLPRTGDHYGEQFF. The CDR3 DNA reads TGTGCCAGCAGCCTACCCCGGACAGGGGACCATTACGGTGAGCAGTTCTTC.

This chain joins TRBV19 and TRBJ2-6; unclear D gene. This CDR3 has 15 amino acids. V was trimmed by 7 bases and J by 0 bases, leaving 10 bases between them. Germline values: CDR1 LNHDA, CDR2 SQIVND (reference sequence). The CDR3 DNA reads as TGTGCCAGTAAGGCGGACCACTCTGGGGCCAACGTCCTGACTTTC. It is translated as CASKADHSGANVLTF.

The rearrangement links TRBV6-5 to TRBJ1-3; D not certain. The germline V and J ends were trimmed by 5 bases and 2 bases, with 13 bases remaining between them. Germline V CDR1 and CDR2: MNHEY, SVGAGI. CDR3 length: 15 residues. The chain's CDR3 is CASSLVIGTGNTIYF. The CDR3 nucleotides read TGTGCCAGCAGTCTTGTAATAGGAACTGGAAACACCATATATTTT.

The J gene is TRBJ1-1, the V gene TRBV21-1; TRBD1, the table's D call, lacks a check against the DNA. TRBV21-1 counts as a pseudogene. There are 13 residues in the CDR3. The CDR3 DNA sequence: TGTGCCAGCAGCCCACAGGGTAACACTGAAGCTTTCTTT. Protein: CASSPQGNTEAFF.

The V call is TRBV6-5, the J call TRBJ2-7; maybe TRBD2 (5 bases). Trimming removed 0 bases from V and 7 bases from J, with 10 bases in between. Germline V gene sequence: CDR1 MNHEY, CDR2 SVGAGI. The length of the CDR3 is 13 residues. CDR3 nucleotide sequence: TGTGCCAGCAGTTACTCGACGGGGATAGAGCAGTACTTC. Amino acids: CASSYSTGIEQYF.